This T cell receptor (beta chain) was recovered during a study of shared clonotypes between healthy human individuals. Study overall: Each donor had three CD4 naive, three CD4 memory, two CD8 naive and one CD8 memory plate. The study, taken as a whole, reports: Rarefaction indicated that sorted-subset sequencing remained incomplete although depth was large.

Every immunoSEQ plate was one replicate of a subset's evenly spread DNA. Method: immunoSEQ multiplex PCR; TCRdb's copy keeps in-frame clones and lacks some. The table shows around 2.5 million clones, with under 95% occurring only once. On this clone itself: Its antigen is not known.

Input material: naive CD4+ T cells from PBMCs. Stated subset: CD45RA+ positively selected. This receptor was obtained from a man younger than 35 in good health. Some clones in this sample may be carry-over from other donors' samples.

The CDR3 nucleotides are TGTGCCTGGAGGAGGTTGGGGGCCTACTACGAGCAGTACTTC. Residues: CAWRRLGAYYEQYF. The chain carries TRBV30 and TRBJ2-7; a weak D match, TRBD1 (6 bases). The germline CDR1 and CDR2 sequences are GTSNPN and SVGIG (reference sequence). The CDR3 totals 14 residues. V gave up 3 bases and J gave up 3 bases, with 15 bases separating them.